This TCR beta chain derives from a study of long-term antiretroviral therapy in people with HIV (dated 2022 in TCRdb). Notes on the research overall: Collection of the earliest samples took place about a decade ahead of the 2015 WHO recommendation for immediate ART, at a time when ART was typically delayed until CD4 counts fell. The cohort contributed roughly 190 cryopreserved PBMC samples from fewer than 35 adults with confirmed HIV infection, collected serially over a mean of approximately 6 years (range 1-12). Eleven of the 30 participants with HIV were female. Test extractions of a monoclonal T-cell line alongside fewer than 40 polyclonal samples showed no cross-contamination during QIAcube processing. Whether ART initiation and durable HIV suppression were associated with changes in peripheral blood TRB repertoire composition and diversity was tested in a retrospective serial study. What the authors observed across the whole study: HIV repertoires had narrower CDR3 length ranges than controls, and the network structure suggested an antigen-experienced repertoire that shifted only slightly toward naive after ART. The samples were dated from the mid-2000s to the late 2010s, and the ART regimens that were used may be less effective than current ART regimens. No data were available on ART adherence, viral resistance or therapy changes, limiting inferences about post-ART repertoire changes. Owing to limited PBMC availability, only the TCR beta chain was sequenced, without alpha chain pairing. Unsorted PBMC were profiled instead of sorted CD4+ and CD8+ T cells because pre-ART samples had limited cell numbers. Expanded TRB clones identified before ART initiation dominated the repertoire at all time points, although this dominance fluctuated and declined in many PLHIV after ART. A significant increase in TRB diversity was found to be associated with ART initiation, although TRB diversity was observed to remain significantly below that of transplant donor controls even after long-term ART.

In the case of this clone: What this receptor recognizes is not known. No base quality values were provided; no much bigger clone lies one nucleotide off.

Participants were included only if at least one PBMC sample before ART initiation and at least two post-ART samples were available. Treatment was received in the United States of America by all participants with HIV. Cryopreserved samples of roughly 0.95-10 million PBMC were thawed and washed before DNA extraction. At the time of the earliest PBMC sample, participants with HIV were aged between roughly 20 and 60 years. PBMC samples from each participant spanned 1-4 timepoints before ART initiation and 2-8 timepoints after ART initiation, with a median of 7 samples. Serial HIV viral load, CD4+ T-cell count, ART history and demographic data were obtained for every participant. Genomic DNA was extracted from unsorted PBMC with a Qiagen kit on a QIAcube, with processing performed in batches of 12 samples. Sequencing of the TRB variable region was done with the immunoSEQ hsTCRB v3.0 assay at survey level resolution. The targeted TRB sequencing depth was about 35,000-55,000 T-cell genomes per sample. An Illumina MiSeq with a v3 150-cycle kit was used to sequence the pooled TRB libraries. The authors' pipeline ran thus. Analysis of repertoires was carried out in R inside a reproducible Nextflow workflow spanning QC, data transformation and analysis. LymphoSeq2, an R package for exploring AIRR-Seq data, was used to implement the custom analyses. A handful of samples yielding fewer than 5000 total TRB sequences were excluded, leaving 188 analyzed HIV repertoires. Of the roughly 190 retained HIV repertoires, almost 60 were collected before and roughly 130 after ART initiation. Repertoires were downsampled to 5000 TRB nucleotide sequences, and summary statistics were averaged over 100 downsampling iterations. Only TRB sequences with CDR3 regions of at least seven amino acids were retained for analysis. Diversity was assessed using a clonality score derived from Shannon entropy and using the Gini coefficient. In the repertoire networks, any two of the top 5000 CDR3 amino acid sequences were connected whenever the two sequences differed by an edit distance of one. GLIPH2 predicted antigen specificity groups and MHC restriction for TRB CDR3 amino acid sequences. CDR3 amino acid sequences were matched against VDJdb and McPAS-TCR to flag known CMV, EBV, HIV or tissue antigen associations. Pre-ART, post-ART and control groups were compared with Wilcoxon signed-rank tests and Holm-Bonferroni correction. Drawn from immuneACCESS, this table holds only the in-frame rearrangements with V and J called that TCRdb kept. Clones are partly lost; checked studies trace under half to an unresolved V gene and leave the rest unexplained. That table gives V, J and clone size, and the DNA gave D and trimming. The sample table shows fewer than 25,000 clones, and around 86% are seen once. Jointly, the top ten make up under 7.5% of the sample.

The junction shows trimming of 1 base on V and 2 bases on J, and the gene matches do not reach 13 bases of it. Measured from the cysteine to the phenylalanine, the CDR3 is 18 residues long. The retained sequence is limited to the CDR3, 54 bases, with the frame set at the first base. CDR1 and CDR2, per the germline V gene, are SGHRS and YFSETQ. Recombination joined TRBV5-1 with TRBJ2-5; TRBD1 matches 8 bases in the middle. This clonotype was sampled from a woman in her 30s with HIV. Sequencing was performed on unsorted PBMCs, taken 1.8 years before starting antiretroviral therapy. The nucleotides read TGCGCCAGCAGCTTGCGCCAGGGGGCCCAAATCCAACAAGAGACCCAGTACTTC. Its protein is CASSLRQGAQIQQETQYF. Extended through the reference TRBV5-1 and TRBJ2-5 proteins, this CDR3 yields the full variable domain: KAGVTQTPRYLIKTRGQQVTLSCSPISGHRSVSWYQQTPGQGLQFLFEYFSETQRNKGNFPGRFSGRQFSNSRSEMNVSTLELGDSALYLCASSLRQGAQIQQETQYFGPGTRLLVL.